The rows below give T cell receptor beta chains drawn from one sample of a study of beta chain features in type 1 diabetes. TCRdb's table, derived via immunoSEQ multiplex PCR, lists solely in-frame clones and lacks some. This sample carries a few hundred thousand clones, 13% of them seen once, and the ten largest clones take roughly 0.015%. The sample taken for sequencing was naive CD4+ T cells from blood. The receptors were gathered from a woman between 18 and 29 years old with type 1 diabetes. The CDR3 runs from the conserved cysteine through the conserved F or W. A D gene is named only where the DNA matches it firmly. Clone size appears in some rows only: once, few, many, or a class for an expanded clone.

.,TRBV5-1,TRBJ2-6,.,TGCGCCAGCAGCCCGGGTTCTGGGGCCAACGTCCTGACTTTC,CASSPGSGANVLTF
TRBD1,TRBV29-1,TRBJ2-2,few,TGCAGCGTCTACGACAGGGGGCGTAGGTGGAACACCGGGGAGCTGTTTTTT,CSVYDRGRRWNTGELFF
.,TRBV5-1,TRBJ2-7,.,TGCGCCAGCAGCTTTGGCCAAACGGGAGAGCAGTACTTC,CASSFGQTGEQYF
.,TRBV7-9,TRBJ2-4,few,TGTGCCAGCAGCTTAGATTATGGACACGACATTCAGTACTTC,CASSLDYGHDIQYF
.,TRBV7-3,TRBJ2-1,.,TGTGCCAGCAGCACAACTAGCACCAATGAGCAGTTCTTC,CASSTTSTNEQFF
TRBD1,TRBV7-8,TRBJ2-1,.,TGTGCCAGCCAGGGACAGGGGATAAGAGAGCAGTTCTTC,CASQGQGIREQFF
TRBD2,TRBV5-1,TRBJ2-1,few,TGCGCCAGCAGTTTCGGGACTAGCGGACTCAATGAGCAGTTCTTC,CASSFGTSGLNEQFF
TRBD2,TRBV4-3,TRBJ2-1,few,TGCGCCAGCAGCCAGGGACTAGCGGGATTCAATGAGCAGTTCTTC,CASSQGLAGFNEQFF
TRBD2,TRBV7-2,TRBJ2-3,few,TGTGCCAGCGGAGTAGCGGGAGTGGATACGCAGTATTTT,CASGVAGVDTQYF
.,TRBV5-4,TRBJ2-3,few,TGTGCCAGCAGCTCCGATCTCAGGGATAATGTGGATACGCAGTATTTT,CASSSDLRDNVDTQYF
TRBD1,TRBV6-4,TRBJ1-1,few,TGTGCCAGCAGTTCCCCCAAAGTGCCCCCACAGGGGTGCACTGAAGCTTTCTTT,CASSSPKVPPQGCTEAFF
TRBD1,TRBV18,TRBJ1-1,once,TGTGCCAGCTCCGTGGGACAGGGGGGAAACACTGAAGCTTTCTTT,CASSVGQGGNTEAFF
.,TRBV7-2,TRBJ2-1,few,TGTGCCAGCGGGAGCTTCGATGAGCAGTTCTTC,CASGSFDEQFF
.,TRBV20-1,TRBJ2-5,.,TGCAGTGCTAGGGGGGGAGAGACCCAGTACTTC,CSARGGETQYF
TRBD2,TRBV18,TRBJ2-1,few,TGTGCCAGCCCCGGGCGGCCCGCTAGCGGCCACGTTGACAATGAGCAGTTCTTC,CASPGRPASGHVDNEQFF
.,TRBV5-1,TRBJ2-3,.,TGCGCCAGCAGCTTGCGGGAGCACACAGATACGCAGTATTTT,CASSLREHTDTQYF
TRBD1,TRBV10-3,TRBJ1-1,.,TGTGCCATCAGTCCGACAGGGAGCACTGAAGCTTTCTTT,CAISPTGSTEAFF
.,TRBV28,TRBJ1-1,few,TGTGCCAGCCTGACACCGAACACTGAAGCTTTCTTT,CASLTPNTEAFF
TRBD1,TRBV28,TRBJ2-7,.,TGTGCCAGCAGTTCCGGACAGGGGGCGGGCGAGCAGTACTTC,CASSSGQGAGEQYF
.,TRBV11-2,TRBJ2-7,.,TGTGCCAGCAGTCCGAGGGTCTCCTACGAGCAGTACTTC,CASSPRVSYEQYF
TRBD2,TRBV19,TRBJ2-2,few,TGTGCCGCTAGCACTAGCGGAGGTAACACCGGGGAGCTGTTTTTT,CAASTSGGNTGELFF
TRBD2,TRBV5-1,TRBJ2-1,.,TGCGCCAGCAGCTTACCGGGACTAGAACACAATGAGCAGTTCTTC,CASSLPGLEHNEQFF
TRBD1,TRBV4-1,TRBJ2-1,.,TGCGCCAGCAGCCACCGGACAGGGGACGAGCAGTTCTTC,CASSHRTGDEQFF
.,TRBV9,TRBJ1-2,few,TGTGCCAGCAGCGTAGGAGGCGGTGGTGGCTACACCTTC,CASSVGGGGGYTF
TRBD1,TRBV28,TRBJ2-5,.,TGTGCCAGCACCTCGATATACAGGGGTGAGACCCAGTACTTC,CASTSIYRGETQYF
TRBD1,TRBV5-4,TRBJ2-1,.,TGTGCCAGCAGCTTGCCCGACAGGGGGAAGTTCTTC,CASSLPDRGKFF
TRBD1,TRBV6-5,TRBJ1-2,few,TGTGCCAGCAGTTATCGGGGGACAGCCTATGGCTACACCTTC,CASSYRGTAYGYTF
TRBD1,TRBV27,TRBJ2-5,few,TGTGCCAGCAGTTTATCGGACAGGGGGAGGGAGACCCAGTACTTC,CASSLSDRGRETQYF
TRBD2,TRBV19,TRBJ2-2,few,TGTGCCAGTAGTATGGGGACTATACACACCGGGGAGCTGTTTTTT,CASSMGTIHTGELFF
.,TRBV5-1,TRBJ2-2,few,TGCGCCAGCAGCTTGTCGGGGAGGCCGAACACCGGGGAGCTGTTTTTT,CASSLSGRPNTGELFF
.,TRBV11-3,TRBJ2-1,.,TGTGCCAGCAGCTTAGGTGTACAGACCTACAATGAGCAGTTCTTC,CASSLGVQTYNEQFF
TRBD2,TRBV5-1,TRBJ2-5,.,TGCGCCAGCAGCTTCCGACTAGCGGGAGGGCCCGAGACCCAGTACTTC,CASSFRLAGGPETQYF
.,TRBV29-1,TRBJ2-1,.,TGCAGCGTTCCAGCCCTAGAGCGAAATGAGCAGTTCTTC,CSVPALERNEQFF
TRBD2,TRBV6-1,TRBJ2-4,few,TGTGCCAGCAGTGAAGCCCCCAGCGGGAGTGGCATTCAGTACTTC,CASSEAPSGSGIQYF
.,TRBV7-2,TRBJ2-6,few,TGTGCCAGCAGCTTAGGTGGGCCCGGGGAGGCTGGGGCCAACGTCCTGACTTTC,CASSLGGPGEAGANVLTF
.,TRBV9,TRBJ2-2,once,TGTGCCAGCAGCGTAGCGCTAGTTAGTGACACCGGGGAGCTGTTTTTT,CASSVALVSDTGELFF
TRBD1,TRBV4-3,TRBJ2-1,.,TGCGCCAGCAGCCAGACGGACAGGTACAATGAGCAGTTCTTC,CASSQTDRYNEQFF
TRBD1,TRBV30,TRBJ1-5,few,TGTGCCTGGGCAGGGGGGAATCAGCCCCAGCATTTT,CAWAGGNQPQHF
TRBD2,TRBV7-2,TRBJ2-1,few,TGTGCCAGCAGCTTAGCGTCTCCTAGCGGGAGGAGGAATGAGCAGTTCTTC,CASSLASPSGRRNEQFF
.,TRBV10-3,TRBJ2-1,few,TGTGCCATCAGAACAGGGTCACCCTACAATGAGCAGTTCTTC,CAIRTGSPYNEQFF
TRBD2,TRBV9,TRBJ2-7,.,TGTGCCAGCAGCTTTTGGCCCTCCGGGACTAGCGGGAGCTACGAGCAGTACTTC,CASSFWPSGTSGSYEQYF
.,TRBV5-4,TRBJ1-5,.,TGTGCCAGCAGCTTGGGGGAGAATCAGCCCCAGCATTTT,CASSLGENQPQHF